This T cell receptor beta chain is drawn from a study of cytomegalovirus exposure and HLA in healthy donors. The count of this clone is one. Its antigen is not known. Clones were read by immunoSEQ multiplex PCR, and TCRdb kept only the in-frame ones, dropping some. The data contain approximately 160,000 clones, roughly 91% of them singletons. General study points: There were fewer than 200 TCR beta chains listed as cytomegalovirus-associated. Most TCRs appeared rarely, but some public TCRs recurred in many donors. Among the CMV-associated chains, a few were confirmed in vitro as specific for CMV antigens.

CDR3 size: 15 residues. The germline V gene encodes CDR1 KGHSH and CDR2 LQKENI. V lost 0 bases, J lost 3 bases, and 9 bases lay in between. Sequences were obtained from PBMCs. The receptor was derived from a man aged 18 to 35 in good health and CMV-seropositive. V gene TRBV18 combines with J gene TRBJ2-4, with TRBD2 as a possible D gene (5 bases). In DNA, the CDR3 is TGTGCCAGCTCACCACCGTACGAGGGCAAAAACATTCAGTACTTC. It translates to CASSPPYEGKNIQYF.